This T cell receptor (beta chain) was profiled in a study of cytomegalovirus exposure and HLA in healthy donors. Study conclusions and caveats: The majority of TCR sequences were rare, yet some public TCRs appeared in many donors. Cytomegalovirus status was reportedly diagnosed by the classifier with high sensitivity and specificity. One later analysis, an examination of the roughly 110 validation repertoires, found that first-cohort TCR clusters tended to co-occur in them.

The germline V and J ends were trimmed by 2 bases and 4 bases, with 7 bases remaining between them. Germline V gene sequence: CDR1 MNHNS, CDR2 SASEGT. The CDR3 loop spans 13 amino acids. The table came from immunoSEQ multiplex PCR; TCRdb's copy has only in-frame clones and leaves some out. This table holds 70,000 to 75,000 clones, about 95% found once. Comment on this clone: As yet, its antigen is unknown.

This TCR was recovered from a woman younger than 30 in good health and CMV-seronegative. This rearrangement joins TRBV6-1 to TRBJ2-3; the D is unclear. The sequenced sample consisted of PBMCs. The CDR3 loop is CASSELDPDTQYF. In DNA form, the CDR3 reads TGTGCCAGCAGTGAACTAGACCCAGATACGCAGTATTTT.